A single sample gave rise to the 23 T cell receptor beta chains below, sequenced in a study of T cells after posttransplantation cyclophosphamide. Assay: immunoSEQ multiplex PCR; the TCRdb copy retains only in-frame clones and omits some. Recorded here are 40,000 or so clones, none singletons. Sample: PBMCs. Receptor source: a man aged 30 to 45 in good health and a related stem cell transplant donor.

This clone was picked up many times. V is TRBV18 and J is TRBJ2-7; D is unclear. V shed 2 bases and J shed 2 bases, with 10 bases lying between them. The germline gives CDR1 KGHSH, CDR2 LQKENI. This CDR3 is built from 14 residues. The CDR3 sequence: CASSPTSTPYEQYF. The DNA for the CDR3 is TGTGCCAGCTCACCAACTTCCACCCCCTACGAGCAGTACTTC.

This clone was seen at least ten times. The CDR3 DNA sequence: TGTGCCAGCAGCTTGCAGGGGTGGGATGGTGAAGCTTTCTTT. Encoded protein: CASSLQGWDGEAFF. The chain joins TRBV5-5 to TRBJ1-1; tentative D call: TRBD1 (6 bases). This CDR3 spans 14 amino acids. Trimming took off 1 base at V and 7 bases at J, with 14 bases between the two ends. CDR1 and CDR2 (germline): SGHKS, YYEKEE (reference sequence).

Many counts were recorded for this clone. This rearrangement joins TRBV7-9 to TRBJ1-1, with a possible D match to TRBD1 (6 bases). Looked up from germline, CDR1 is SEHNR and CDR2 is FQNEAQ (reference sequence). The V end was cut by 3 bases, the J end by 8 bases, with 10 bases between. The CDR3 contains 12 residues. The CDR3, as DNA: TGTGCCAGCAGCTTTGGGACAAACGAAGCTTTCTTT. Translated, it gives CASSFGTNEAFF.

This clone was picked up many times. V is TRBV5-6 and J is TRBJ1-1; unclear D gene. Germline-derived CDR1 and CDR2 are SGHDT and YYEEEE. The CDR3 loop spans 13 amino acids. Trimming shortened V by 2 bases and J by 1 base, and 6 bases separated the two germline ends. CDR3 nucleotides: TGTGCCAGCAGCTTAGGGTGGAACACTGAAGCTTTCTTT. This gives the protein CASSLGWNTEAFF.

This clone was found many times. V usage is TRBV19 and J usage is TRBJ2-1, with 7 bases identical to TRBD1. The V gene end was trimmed by 4 bases and the J gene end by 2 bases; junction bases not matched to a gene: 8. The CDR3 sequence is 16 residues long. The germline CDR1 and CDR2 sequences are LNHDA and SQIVND (reference sequence). The CDR3 protein is CASSTLQGEPYNEQFF. For the CDR3, the DNA is TGTGCCAGTAGTACCCTCCAGGGGGAACCCTACAATGAGCAGTTCTTC.

This clone occurred many times. The chain uses TRBV4-2 and TRBJ2-3, with 11 bases fitting TRBD2. V was clipped by 0 bases and J by 3 bases; unmatched bases: 5. Germline V gene lookup returns CDR1 LGHNA and CDR2 YNFKEQ. This CDR3 region has 17 residues. DNA of the CDR3: TGTGCCAGCAGCCAAGATACCCTAGCGGGGGGAACAGATACGCAGTATTTT. It is translated as CASSQDTLAGGTDTQYF.

This clone appeared many times. The chain links TRBV28 to TRBJ2-7, with TRBD1 matching 9 bases. The CDR3 loop spans 14 amino acids. Germline V gene sequence: CDR1 MDHEN, CDR2 SYDVKM. The V segment lost 2 bases and the J segment 8 bases; nucleotides outside the gene matches: 7. Written as DNA, the CDR3 is TGTGCCAGCAGTTTAGTACGGACAGGGGACAAGCAGTACTTC. Protein: CASSLVRTGDKQYF.

This clone has a count of ten or more. V usage is TRBV9 and J usage is TRBJ2-7; TRBD1 agrees at 10 bases. The V gene end was trimmed by 3 bases and the J gene end by 6 bases; junction bases not matched to a gene: 3. The CDR3 consists of 13 residues. The germline gives CDR1 SGDLS, CDR2 YYNGEE. In nucleotides, the CDR3 is TGTGCCAGCAGCGCGGGGGACAGGGGCGAGCAGTACTTC. This sequence encodes CASSAGDRGEQYF.

This clone was picked up many times. V and J are TRBV6-6 and TRBJ1-4; 8 bases are shared with TRBD1. The J segment lost 11 bases and the V segment lost 0 bases, leaving 5 bases of the junction unmatched. This CDR3 is 14 amino acids long. The germline V gene encodes CDR1 MNHNY and CDR2 SVGAGI (reference sequence). DNA for the CDR3: TGTGCCAGCAGTTACTCGTCGGACAGGGAGAAACTGTTTTTT. Its protein is CASSYSSDREKLFF.

This clone appeared many times. V usage is TRBV2 and J usage is TRBJ2-7, with TRBD1 matching 9 bases. After removal of 6 bases from V and 6 bases from J, the junction contained 12 bases not matched to a gene. Germline lookup yields CDR1 SNHLY and CDR2 FYNNEI. The CDR3 extends over 15 amino acids. The CDR3 is CASRYGGTGRTEQYF. For the CDR3, the DNA is TGTGCCAGCAGGTACGGGGGGACAGGGCGAACCGAGCAGTACTTC.

This chain links TRBV12-5 with TRBJ2-3; 13 nucleotides line up with TRBD2. J lost 0 bases, V lost 6 bases, and 12 bases had no gene match. The germline V gene encodes CDR1 LGHNT and CDR2 FRNRAP. The CDR3 consists of 19 residues. This CDR3 is CASGFGLAGDPFSTDTQYF. The CDR3 DNA reads as TGTGCTAGTGGGTTTGGACTAGCGGGGGACCCTTTCAGCACAGATACGCAGTATTTT.

At least ten counts were recorded for this clone. V is TRBV19 and J is TRBJ2-1, with 9 bases identical to TRBD2. Germline assignment: CDR1 LNHDA and CDR2 SQIVND (reference sequence). With 1 base clipped from V and 7 bases from J, the junction kept 8 bases outside the gene matches. The CDR3 is made up of 16 amino acids. CDR3 nucleotide sequence: TGTGCCAGTAGTATAGGAGGCGGGGGGGCCTCTAATGAGCAGTTCTTC. Its protein product is CASSIGGGGASNEQFF.

The sample holds many counts of this clone. CDR3 coding DNA: TGTGCCAGCAGGGGACAGGGGCGCTACGAGCAGTACTTC. This translates into CASRGQGRYEQYF. The gene calls are TRBV28 and TRBJ2-7; 10 bases agree with TRBD1. Germline CDR1 and CDR2: MDHEN and SYDVKM. With 6 bases clipped from V and 3 bases from J, the junction kept 2 bases outside the gene matches. The CDR3 has 13 amino acids.

The sample holds many counts of this clone. The chain is built from TRBV6-1 and TRBJ2-7; 12 bases line up with TRBD2. Germline CDR1 MNHNS, CDR2 SASEGT. This CDR3 is 17 amino acids long. The trim removed 3 bases at V and 7 bases at J, leaving 13 bases unmatched. In DNA form, the CDR3 reads TGTGCCAGCAGTGATATTCGGACTAGCGGGAACCCCGGGGAGCAGTACTTC. Protein sequence: CASSDIRTSGNPGEQYF.

This clone was seen ten or more times. The V gene is TRBV12-3 or TRBV12-4, the J gene TRBJ2-7; no reliable D call. Trimming took off 3 bases at V and 2 bases at J, with 8 bases between the two ends. CDR3 length: 13 amino acids. The CDR3 coding sequence is TGTGCCAGCAGTTTTGAAACTGCCTACGAGCAGTACTTC. Translation gives CASSFETAYEQYF.

This clone came up many times. The chain uses TRBV11-3 and TRBJ2-7; 9 bases map to TRBD1. With V trimmed by 5 bases and J by 0 bases, 17 bases remained unmatched. CDR1 is SGHNT, CDR2 YENEEA, per germline. The CDR3 extends over 19 amino acids. The CDR3 loop reads CASSSDRGGLFFSSYEQYF. The DNA for the CDR3 is TGTGCCAGCAGCAGTGACAGGGGGGGCCTCTTCTTTAGCTCCTACGAGCAGTACTTC.

This clone was recorded at least ten times. This chain joins TRBV4-3 and TRBJ2-3; 11 positions agree with TRBD2. The CDR3 length is 16 residues. Germline V CDR1 and CDR2: LGHNA, YSLEER. Trimming removed 3 bases from V and 6 bases from J; junction bases left unmatched: 8. CDR3 nucleotide sequence: TGCGCCAGCAGCCAGGAAATAGCGGGGGGGTTTGATACGCAGTATTTT. It encodes CASSQEIAGGFDTQYF.

This clone was observed a few times. The J gene is TRBJ2-5, the V gene TRBV24-1, with D maybe TRBD1 (5 bases). The CDR3 consists of 14 residues. The germline gives CDR1 KGHDR, CDR2 SFDVKD. V shed 3 bases and J shed 4 bases, with 11 bases lying between them. The CDR3 DNA is TGTGCCACCAGTGATCCGACAGATTTAGAGACCCAGTACTTC. This codes for CATSDPTDLETQYF.

This clone was detected ten times or more. For the CDR3, the DNA is TGTGCCAGCAGCCTCCTGGGGACAGCGAACACCGGGGAGCTGTTTTTT. It yields the protein CASSLLGTANTGELFF. V and J are TRBV7-3 and TRBJ2-2; 7 positions match TRBD1. Germline CDR1 and CDR2: SGHTA and FQGTGA. J was trimmed by 0 bases and V by 5 bases; bases with no gene match: 6. The CDR3 has 16 residues.

This clone was counted many times. The CDR3 bases are TGCGCCAGCAGCCAGCCGACAGAAGCCTACGAGCAGTACTTC. This encodes CASSQPTEAYEQYF. This sequence joins TRBV4-1 and TRBJ2-7; D possibly corresponds to TRBD1 (5 bases). With 3 bases removed from V and 2 bases from J, the gap between germline ends came to 11 bases. The V gene's germline CDR1 is MGHRA and CDR2 YSYEKL. The CDR3 covers 14 residues.

This clone was recorded many times. This chain links TRBV15 with TRBJ1-5; TRBD1 agrees at 9 bases. CDR3 length: 13 residues. Germline CDR1 LNHNV, CDR2 YYDKDF (reference sequence). The V and J ends lost 6 bases and 4 bases, in that order; junction bases with no gene match: 1. This CDR3 reads CATRGTGNQPQHF. Here the CDR3 DNA reads TGTGCCACCAGAGGGACAGGGAATCAGCCCCAGCATTTT. The full variable domain, rest sourced from reference TRBV15 and TRBJ1-5, is DAMVIQNPRYQVTQFGKPVTLSCSQTLNHNVMYWYQQKSSQAPKLLFHYYDKDFNNEADTPDNFQSRRPNTSFCFLDIRSPGLGDTAMYLCATRGTGNQPQHFGDGTRLSIL.

The chain uses TRBV24-1 and TRBJ2-7; 8 bases are a match to TRBD1. Losses at the gene ends were 4 bases for V and 3 bases for J; bases not matched to a gene: 22. Germline V gene sequence: CDR1 KGHDR, CDR2 SFDVKD. This CDR3 is built from 20 residues. Here the CDR3 reads CATSEYPGRGHPPQDYEQYF. CDR3 nucleotides: TGTGCCACCAGTGAATACCCTGGCAGGGGGCATCCCCCTCAAGACTACGAGCAGTACTTC.

This clone was detected ten times or more. This sequence joins TRBV11-2 and TRBJ2-7; a possible D gene is TRBD1 (5 bases). This CDR3 region has 13 residues. Germline CDR1 and CDR2: SGHAT and FQNNGV. V lost 5 bases to trimming and J lost 3 bases, with 11 bases between them. In nucleotides, the CDR3 is TGTGCCAGCAGCCCATGGACAAACTACGAGCAGTACTTC. Translating it yields CASSPWTNYEQYF.